This TCR beta chain was retrieved from a study of T cell changes during pregnancy in multiple sclerosis. This CDR3 comprises 15 residues. Germline-derived CDR1 and CDR2 are SGHDN and FVKESK. V dropped 2 bases and J dropped 2 bases, with 12 bases sitting between them. This table comes from immunoSEQ multiplex PCR, and its TCRdb copy is limited to in-frame clones, with some not included. The sample yields around 100,000 clones, 80% to 95% seen once. This clone occurred once. The chain uses TRBV14 and TRBJ1-1; TRBD1 might be the D (5 bases). This specimen was peripheral blood, taken in the third trimester of pregnancy. This TCR was sampled from a female donor with multiple sclerosis, enrolled in a pregnancy study. CDR3 coding DNA: TGTGCCAGCAGCCAAATGTTAGGGGCTAACACTGAAGCTTTCTTT. Protein sequence: CASSQMLGANTEAFF.